This entry concerns a single T cell receptor (beta chain). The antigen this receptor binds is unknown. Base quality data are lacking; no much larger clone is found one base away. This entry is derived from a study of Ad26.COV2.S vaccination and SARS-CoV-2 variants (dated by TCRdb to the early 2020s). In the study overall: TCRbeta repertoire sequencing was used to assess the specificity and breadth of SARS-CoV-2-reactive T cell receptors after Ad26.COV2.S vaccination. The TCR-sequenced set comprised approximately 32 samples: 19 Ad26.COV2.S vaccine recipients, 5 placebo recipients and 8 SARS-CoV-2 convalescent individuals.

The junction carries 11 bases between V and J, which are trimmed by 1 base and 0 bases respectively. The CDR1 and CDR2 encoded by the germline V gene are SNHLY and FYNNEI. The CDR3 measures 16 amino acids from cysteine to phenylalanine. The DNA shown is the 48-base CDR3, in frame from base 1. The investigation overall reported the following: According to the authors, total T cell responses may have been underestimated by the TCR breadth and depth analyses. Substantial breadth of spike-specific CD8+ and CD4+ T cell responses was reported after vaccination. Compared with placebo recipients, Ad26.COV2.S recipients showed higher spike-specific TCR breadth (P = 0.0014). Vaccine and placebo recipients had comparable non-spike TCR breadth, which fits with the vaccine containing only spike.

The immunoSEQ Assay was the method used to sequence TCRbeta CDR3 regions. After extraction, genomic DNA underwent amplification by bias-controlled multiplex PCR, followed by high-throughput sequencing. In the authors' own workflow: Collapsing and filtering of sequences were performed to quantify the absolute abundance of each unique TCRbeta CDR3 region. T cell fraction was estimated by normalizing TCRbeta template counts to usable DNA, with usable DNA measured through amplification of reference genes found in all nucleated cells. Repertoire TCRs were annotated as SARS-CoV-2-specific when V gene, CDR3 amino acid sequence and J gene were exactly matched to a known reactive TCR set. The reference SARS-CoV-2 TCR set came from MIRA and was filtered for enrichment in COVID-19-positive ImmuneCODE repertoires, removing public or cross-reactive TCRs. Drawing on the MIRA antigens, annotated TCRs were analysed further at the level of specific ORF or position within ORF. Breadth was defined as annotated unique rearrangements over total unique productive rearrangements; depth was the summed frequency of those rearrangements. Group comparisons of TCR breadth used two-sided Wilcoxon rank-sum tests. Drawn from immuneACCESS, this table holds only the in-frame rearrangements with V and J called that TCRdb kept. Clones are partly lost; checked studies trace under half to an unresolved V gene and leave the rest unexplained. V, J and clone size derive from that table, while D and trimming were established from the DNA sequence. For this sample the table gives roughly 140,000 clones, of which around 86% were detected only once. The top ten hold 5% of the sample.

Per the publication, the time point label means: individuals recovered from natural SARS-CoV-2 infection. The TCR comes from a human donor who had recovered from COVID-19. Sequences were derived from peripheral blood, sampled after recovery from COVID-19. Recombination joined TRBV2 with TRBJ2-3, with the D gene uncertain. The CDR3 protein is CASSEGRSRSTDTQYF. The nucleotides are TGTGCCAGCAGTGAAGGTCGTAGCCGGAGCACAGATACGCAGTATTTT.